This TCR beta chain was retrieved from a study of cytomegalovirus exposure and HLA in healthy donors. The PCR was carried out with 60 Vbeta primers and 13 Jbeta primers. Here immunoSEQ multiplex PCR was the method, and the copy in TCRdb shows in-frame clones only, minus some. The table lists fewer than 250,000 clones, approximately 88% of them singletons. Trimming took 5 bases from V and 4 from J, leaving 30 bases between them. This CDR3 is built from 21 residues. In germline, CDR1 is SNHLY, CDR2 FYNNEI. The clonotype comes from a boy aged 2 to 10 in good health and CMV-seronegative. The chain is built from TRBV2 and TRBJ2-6, with D perhaps matching TRBD2 (7 bases). Material: PBMCs. The CDR3 bases are TGTGCCAGCAGTTCCTACGCTGGGTCGGGGGGCGGAGGGTGGGGGGCCAACGTCCTGACTTTC. Amino acids: CASSSYAGSGGGGWGANVLTF.